Presented here are 21 T cell receptor beta chains from one specimen sequenced in a study of long-term antiretroviral therapy in people with HIV. At survey level, the immunoSEQ assay was run in its v3.0 version. TCRdb's table, derived via immunoSEQ multiplex PCR, lists solely in-frame clones and lacks some. The data hold about 27,000 clones, with around four fifths observed a single time. Material: unsorted PBMCs, obtained 0.8 years before starting antiretroviral therapy. The receptors were gathered from a man between 18 and 35 years old with HIV.

The V and J genes are TRBV28 and TRBJ1-2, with D perhaps matching TRBD1 (6 bases). Germline CDR1 reads MDHEN; CDR2 reads SYDVKM. The CDR3 sequence is 16 residues long. Deletions cut 5 bases from V and 5 bases from J, with 21 bases between. CDR3 coding DNA: TGTGCCAGCAGTGACGCTAGGGACAACAAGAGATATGGCTACACCTTC. Amino acids: CASSDARDNKRYGYTF.

By frequency in the sample, this clone is hyperexpanded. This rearrangement joins TRBV6-5 to TRBJ2-1; no clear D. Per the germline V gene, CDR1 is MNHEY and CDR2 is SVGAGI. Trimming shortened V by 6 bases and J by 4 bases, and 10 bases separated the two germline ends. The CDR3 spans 13 residues. In nucleotides, the CDR3 is TGTGCCAGCAGCCCTGACCAGTACAATGAGCAGTTCTTC. Translating it yields CASSPDQYNEQFF.

The rearrangement uses TRBV28 and TRBJ2-3, with 13 bases fitting TRBD2. Germline values: CDR1 MDHEN, CDR2 SYDVKM. This CDR3 region has 17 residues. With 5 bases clipped from V and 7 bases from J, the junction kept 12 bases outside the gene matches. CDR3 protein: CASSQPRTSGSKNTQYF. For the CDR3, the DNA is TGTGCCAGCAGTCAACCTAGGACTAGCGGGAGTAAAAATACGCAGTATTTT.

This rearrangement joins TRBV29-1 to TRBJ2-5; D might be TRBD1 or TRBD2, each matching 6 bases. The CDR3 has 12 residues. Deletions cut 7 bases from V and 2 bases from J, with 11 bases between. Germline V gene data show CDR1 as SQVTM and CDR2 as ANQGSEA. In nucleotides, the CDR3 is TGCAGCGGAACGGGGGCTCAAGAGACCCAGTACTTC. This codes for CSGTGAQETQYF.

This clone was counted a few times. The same CDR3 can be traced to other DNA sequences in this sample. The V call is TRBV19, the J call TRBJ2-7; 9 bases fit TRBD2. The CDR3 totals 13 residues. V was clipped by 3 bases and J by 5 bases; unmatched bases: 2. From germline, CDR1 is LNHDA and CDR2 SQIVND (reference sequence). The CDR3 region has the DNA TGTGCCAGTAGTATCGCTAGCGGGGACGAGCAGTACTTC. This translates into CASSIASGDEQYF.

The chain is built from TRBV29-1 and TRBJ2-7, with TRBD2 as a possible D gene (6 bases). The CDR3 has 15 residues. V was pared by 4 bases and J by 3 bases, with 19 bases between. Germline V gives CDR1 SQVTM, CDR2 ANQGSEA. In DNA, the CDR3 is TGCAGCGTTGGCAAGGGGCGGGTGGGGGGCTACGAGCAGTACTTC. Translated: CSVGKGRVGGYEQYF.

The CDR3 protein is CALKLPKGGAGGGTDTQYF. For the CDR3, the DNA is TGTGCCCTCAAACTCCCCAAGGGAGGAGCGGGGGGCGGAACAGATACGCAGTATTTT. The chain uses TRBV7-7 and TRBJ2-3, with 9 bases lining up with TRBD2. The CDR3 is made up of 19 amino acids. Germline trimming cut 11 bases from V and 3 bases from J; bases unmatched to any gene: 24. Germline-derived CDR1 and CDR2 are SSHAT and FNYEAQ (reference sequence).

In nucleotides, the CDR3 is TGCGCCAGCAGCCGCTTGAGCGGGGACACAGATACGCAGTATTTT. This codes for CASSRLSGDTDTQYF. The rearrangement joins TRBV5-1 to TRBJ2-3, with 7 nucleotides matching TRBD2. V gave up 4 bases and J gave up 2 bases; unmatched junction bases: 7. Germline V CDR1 and CDR2: SGHRS, YFSETQ. The CDR3 sequence is 15 residues long.

This chain joins TRBV5-5 and TRBJ1-5, with D possibly being TRBD1 (5 bases). Trimming took 1 base from V and 2 from J, leaving 7 bases between them. Germline V lookup: CDR1 SGHKS, CDR2 YYEKEE (reference sequence). The CDR3 loop spans 14 amino acids. The CDR3: CASSLWGGNQPQHF. In nucleotides, the CDR3 is TGTGCCAGCAGCTTGTGGGGGGGCAATCAGCCCCAGCATTTT.

The V gene is TRBV5-1, the J gene TRBJ2-3, with TRBD2 matching 9 bases. Germline V lookup: CDR1 SGHRS, CDR2 YFSETQ. The CDR3 totals 16 residues. V dropped 0 bases and J dropped 5; count of bases not matched to a gene: 7. The CDR3 here is CASSLGLAGSIDTQYF. CDR3 DNA sequence: TGCGCCAGCAGCTTGGGGCTAGCGGGGAGTATAGATACGCAGTATTTT.

The chain joins TRBV6-5 to TRBJ2-5; D perhaps matches TRBD1 (7 bases). Germline CDR1 is MNHEY and CDR2 is SVGAGI. The CDR3 has 14 residues. V dropped 4 bases and J dropped 5 bases, with 14 bases sitting between them. In DNA form, the CDR3 reads TGTGCCAGCAGTTCTCAGGGGGGAGAGGAGACCCAGTACTTC. Translation gives CASSSQGGEETQYF.

V gene TRBV9 combines with J gene TRBJ1-4; possibly TRBD1 for D (6 bases). There are 14 residues in the CDR3. Germline CDR1 reads SGDLS; CDR2 reads YYNGEE. Between the trimmed V and J ends, which lost 4 bases and 7 bases, there was a span of 14 bases. The CDR3, as DNA: TGTGCCAGCAGCCCTCGCGCGGGGGCTGAAAAACTGTTTTTT. Amino acids: CASSPRAGAEKLFF. Variable domain in full (rest from reference TRBV9 and TRBJ1-4): DSGVTQTPKHLITATGQRVTLRCSPRSGDLSVYWYQQSLDQGLQFLIQYYNGEERAKGNILERFSAQQFPDLHSELNLSSLELGDSALYFCASSPRAGAEKLFFGSGTQLSVL.

This chain joins TRBV9 and TRBJ2-3; the match to TRBD2 covers 9 bases. CDR3 size: 15 residues. V trimming: 4 bases; J trimming: 3 bases; junction bases outside the gene matches: 6. CDR1 is SGDLS and CDR2 is YYNGEE in the germline V gene. The CDR3 DNA is TGTGCCAGCAGCTCTCTAGCGGGGACAACAGATACGCAGTATTTT. Translation: CASSSLAGTTDTQYF.

V gene TRBV5-1 combines with J gene TRBJ2-7; TRBD2 is a possible D gene (6 bases). Germline V gives CDR1 SGHRS, CDR2 YFSETQ. V was cut by 0 bases and J by 3 bases, with 13 bases left in between. This CDR3 has 15 residues. CDR3 sequence: CASSLAGVFLYEQYF. The CDR3 DNA sequence: TGCGCCAGCAGCTTGGCGGGAGTTTTTCTCTACGAGCAGTACTTC.

This rearrangement joins TRBV18 to TRBJ1-5, with TRBD1 identical over 12 bases. The CDR3 sequence is 16 residues long. The ends lost 3 bases at V and 1 base at J; junction bases unmatched: 1. Germline-derived CDR1 and CDR2 are KGHSH and LQKENI. The CDR3, as DNA: TGTGCCAGCTCACCGGGACAGGGGGCGAGCAATCAGCCCCAGCATTTT. Protein: CASSPGQGASNQPQHF.

This chain joins TRBV29-1 and TRBJ1-2; possibly TRBD1 for D (5 bases). The CDR3 covers 14 residues. Trimming stripped 6 bases from V and 6 bases from J, with 20 bases between. Germline values: CDR1 SQVTM, CDR2 ANQGSEA. CDR3 coding DNA: TGCAGCGTGCTGGGGGAGCTAGCAGGAAATGGCTACACCTTC. Translating gives CSVLGELAGNGYTF.

This clone appeared a few times. The CDR3 bases are TGTGCCAGTAAACGGGACAGGGGGCGCTTAGTCGATGGCTACACCTTC. As protein: CASKRDRGRLVDGYTF. The V and J genes are TRBV19 and TRBJ1-2; 12 positions match TRBD1. With V trimmed by 7 bases and J by 6 bases, 12 bases remained unmatched. CDR1 and CDR2 (germline): LNHDA, SQIVND (reference sequence). This CDR3 has 16 amino acids.

This clone is a singleton in its sample. The gene calls are TRBV4-3 and TRBJ2-3; D unresolved. V lost 4 bases and J lost 7, with 9 bases in between. Looked up from germline, CDR1 is LGHNA and CDR2 is YSLEER. CDR3 length equals 12 residues. CDR3 sequence reads: CASSLGQYTQYF. CDR3 sequence (DNA): TGCGCCAGCAGCCTCGGCCAGTATACGCAGTATTTT.

The CDR3 loop reads CASSAYWGGLTNYGYTF. CDR3 bases: TGTGCCAGCAGCGCCTACTGGGGAGGATTAACTAACTATGGCTACACCTTC. The genes are TRBV7-9 and TRBJ1-2; the D is unclear. This CDR3 has 17 amino acids. CDR1 SEHNR and CDR2 FQNEAQ come from the germline V gene (reference sequence). V lost 5 bases to trimming and J lost 0 bases, with 19 bases between them.

Judged by abundance, this clone is medium-sized. V usage is TRBV15 and J usage is TRBJ2-7, with 10 bases fitting TRBD2. The V gene end was trimmed by 2 bases and the J gene end by 7 bases; junction bases not matched to a gene: 2. The CDR3 extends over 13 amino acids. Germline V gene sequence: CDR1 LNHNV, CDR2 YYDKDF (reference sequence). CDR3 sequence (DNA): TGTGCCACCAGCAGACTAGCGGGAGAGGAGCAGTACTTC. This codes for CATSRLAGEEQYF.

The chain uses TRBV7-3 and TRBJ2-3; 7 bases agree with TRBD1. Trimming took 6 bases from V and 6 from J; bases not matched to a gene: 9. The CDR3 sequence is 14 residues long. Germline V CDR1 and CDR2: SGHTA, FQGTGA. Here the CDR3 reads CASRSGQQGDTQYF. CDR3 nucleotides: TGTGCCAGCAGGTCGGGACAGCAAGGGGATACGCAGTATTTT.